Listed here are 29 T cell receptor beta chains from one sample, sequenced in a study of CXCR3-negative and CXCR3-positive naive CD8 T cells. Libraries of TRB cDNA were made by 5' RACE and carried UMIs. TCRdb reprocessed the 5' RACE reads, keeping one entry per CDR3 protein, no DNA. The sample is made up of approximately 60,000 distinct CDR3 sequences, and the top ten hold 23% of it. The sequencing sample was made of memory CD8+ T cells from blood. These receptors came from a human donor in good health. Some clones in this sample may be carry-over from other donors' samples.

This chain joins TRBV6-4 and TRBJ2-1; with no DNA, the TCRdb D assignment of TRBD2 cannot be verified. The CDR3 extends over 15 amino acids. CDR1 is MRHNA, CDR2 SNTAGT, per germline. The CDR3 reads CASSDGLAGGQEQFF.

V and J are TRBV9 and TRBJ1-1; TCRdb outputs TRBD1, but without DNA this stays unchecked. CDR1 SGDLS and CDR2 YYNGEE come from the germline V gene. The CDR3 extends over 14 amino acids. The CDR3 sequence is CASSSSGGNTEAFF.

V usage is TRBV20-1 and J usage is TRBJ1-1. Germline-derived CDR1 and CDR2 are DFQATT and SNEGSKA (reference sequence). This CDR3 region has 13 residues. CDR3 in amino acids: CSATHPRRTEAFF.

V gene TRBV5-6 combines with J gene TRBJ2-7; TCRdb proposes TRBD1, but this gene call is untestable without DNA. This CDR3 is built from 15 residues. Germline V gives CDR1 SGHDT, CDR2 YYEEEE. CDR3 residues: CASSLSGRGVYEQYF.

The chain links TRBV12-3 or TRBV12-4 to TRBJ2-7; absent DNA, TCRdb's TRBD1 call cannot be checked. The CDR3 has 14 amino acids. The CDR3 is CASGPGGFAYEQYF.

The CDR3 loop reads CASSQASGGAAGELFF. The V gene is TRBV4-3, the J gene TRBJ2-2; the D call from TCRdb, TRBD2, cannot be confirmed without DNA. Per the germline V gene, CDR1 is LGHNA and CDR2 is YSLEER. The CDR3 consists of 16 residues.

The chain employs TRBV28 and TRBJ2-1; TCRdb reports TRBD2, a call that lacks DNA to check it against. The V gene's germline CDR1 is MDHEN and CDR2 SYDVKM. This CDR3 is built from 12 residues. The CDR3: CASTRAIDEQFF.

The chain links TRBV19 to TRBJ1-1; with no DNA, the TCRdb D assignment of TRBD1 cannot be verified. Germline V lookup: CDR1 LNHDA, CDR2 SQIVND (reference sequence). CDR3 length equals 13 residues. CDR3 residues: CASSAGTAIEAFF.

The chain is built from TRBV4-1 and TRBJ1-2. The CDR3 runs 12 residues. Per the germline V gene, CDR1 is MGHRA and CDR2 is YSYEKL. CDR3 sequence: CASSQRGYGYTF.

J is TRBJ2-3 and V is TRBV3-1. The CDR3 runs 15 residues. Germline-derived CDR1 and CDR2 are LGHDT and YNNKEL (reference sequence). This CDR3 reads CASSQDLGSTDTQYF.

The CDR3 sequence is CSARTSGNYEQYF. This rearrangement joins TRBV20-1 to TRBJ2-7; without DNA, the TCRdb call of TRBD2 cannot be checked. The CDR3 is 13 residues long. The germline V gene has CDR1 DFQATT and CDR2 SNEGSKA (reference sequence).

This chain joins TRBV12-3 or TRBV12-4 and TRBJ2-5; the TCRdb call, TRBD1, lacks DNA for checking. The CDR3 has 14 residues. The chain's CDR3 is CASSLRGGKETQYF.

CDR3 sequence: CSARDGAANSYEQYF. This sequence joins TRBV20-1 and TRBJ2-7. Germline V gene lookup returns CDR1 DFQATT and CDR2 SNEGSKA (reference sequence). The length of the CDR3 is 15 residues.

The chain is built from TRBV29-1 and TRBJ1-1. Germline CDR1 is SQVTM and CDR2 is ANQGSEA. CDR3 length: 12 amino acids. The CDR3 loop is CSAHGSNTEAFF.

The CDR3 sequence: CASSRGVGLYF. The chain is built from TRBV7-6 and TRBJ2-3; the TCRdb D gene call, TRBD1, has no DNA to confirm it. The CDR3 extends over 11 amino acids. Germline lookup yields CDR1 SGHVS and CDR2 FNYEAQ.

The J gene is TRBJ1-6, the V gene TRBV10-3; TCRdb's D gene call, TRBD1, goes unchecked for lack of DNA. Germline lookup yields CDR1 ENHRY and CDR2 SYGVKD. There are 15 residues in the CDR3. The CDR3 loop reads CAISESRARNSPLHF.

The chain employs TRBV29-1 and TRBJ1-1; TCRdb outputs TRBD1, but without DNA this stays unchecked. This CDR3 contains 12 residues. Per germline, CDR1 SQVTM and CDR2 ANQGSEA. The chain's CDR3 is CSVIPGGTEAFF.

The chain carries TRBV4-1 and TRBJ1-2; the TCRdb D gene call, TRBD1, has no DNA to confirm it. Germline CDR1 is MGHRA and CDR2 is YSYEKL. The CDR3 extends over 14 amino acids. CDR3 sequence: CASSGGQGNYGYTF.

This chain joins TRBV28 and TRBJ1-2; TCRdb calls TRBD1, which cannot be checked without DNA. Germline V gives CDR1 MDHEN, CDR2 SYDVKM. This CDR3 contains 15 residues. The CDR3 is CASSSRDRYNYGYTF.

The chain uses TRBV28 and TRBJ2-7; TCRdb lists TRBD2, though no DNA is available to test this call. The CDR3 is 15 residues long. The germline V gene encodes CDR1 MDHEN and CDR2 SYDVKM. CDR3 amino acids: CASSLKDVLPGEQYF.

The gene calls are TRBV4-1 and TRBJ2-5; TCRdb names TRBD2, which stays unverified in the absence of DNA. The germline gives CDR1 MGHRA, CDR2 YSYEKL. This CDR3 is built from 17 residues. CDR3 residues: CASSQPVDSGVEETQYF.

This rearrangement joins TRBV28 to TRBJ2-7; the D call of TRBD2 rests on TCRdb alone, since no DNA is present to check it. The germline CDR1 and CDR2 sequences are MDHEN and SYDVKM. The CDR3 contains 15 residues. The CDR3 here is CASSLLGTADYEQYF.

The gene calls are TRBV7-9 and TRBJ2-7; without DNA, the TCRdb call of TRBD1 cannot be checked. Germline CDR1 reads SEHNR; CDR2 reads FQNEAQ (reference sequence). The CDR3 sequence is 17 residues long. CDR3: CASSTLQQGAHPLEQYF.

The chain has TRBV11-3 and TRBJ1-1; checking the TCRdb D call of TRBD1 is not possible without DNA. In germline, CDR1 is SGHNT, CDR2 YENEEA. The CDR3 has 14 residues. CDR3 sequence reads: CASSYPDRDTEAFF.

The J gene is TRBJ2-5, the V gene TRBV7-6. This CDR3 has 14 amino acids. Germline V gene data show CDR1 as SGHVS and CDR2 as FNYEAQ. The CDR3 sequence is CASSSSVSGETQYF.

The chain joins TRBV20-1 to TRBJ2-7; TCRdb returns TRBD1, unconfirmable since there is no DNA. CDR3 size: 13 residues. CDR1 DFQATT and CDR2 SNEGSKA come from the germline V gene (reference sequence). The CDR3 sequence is CSARATGGYEQYF.

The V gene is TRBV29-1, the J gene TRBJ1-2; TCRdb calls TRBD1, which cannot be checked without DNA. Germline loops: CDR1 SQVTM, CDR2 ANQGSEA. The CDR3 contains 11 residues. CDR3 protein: CSVPGDYGYTF.

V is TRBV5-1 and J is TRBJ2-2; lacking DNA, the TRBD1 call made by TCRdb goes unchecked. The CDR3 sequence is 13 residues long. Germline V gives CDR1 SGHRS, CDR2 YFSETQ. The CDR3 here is CASTPQGTGELFF.

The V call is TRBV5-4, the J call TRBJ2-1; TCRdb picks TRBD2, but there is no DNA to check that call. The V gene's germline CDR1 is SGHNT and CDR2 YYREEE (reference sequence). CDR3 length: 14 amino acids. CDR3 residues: CASSWTSGGSEQFF.